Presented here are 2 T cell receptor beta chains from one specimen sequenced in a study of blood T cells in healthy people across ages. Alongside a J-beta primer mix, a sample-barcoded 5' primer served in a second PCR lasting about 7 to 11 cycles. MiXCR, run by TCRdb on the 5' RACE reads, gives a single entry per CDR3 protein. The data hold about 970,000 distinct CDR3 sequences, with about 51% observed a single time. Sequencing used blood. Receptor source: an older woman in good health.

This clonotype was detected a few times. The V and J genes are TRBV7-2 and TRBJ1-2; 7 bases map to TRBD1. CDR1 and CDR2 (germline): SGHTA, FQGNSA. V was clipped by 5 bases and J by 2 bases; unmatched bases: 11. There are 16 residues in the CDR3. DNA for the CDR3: TGTGCCAGCAGCCCCCGAGGGGGGGGACAGAACTATGGCTACACCTTC. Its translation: CASSPRGGGQNYGYTF.

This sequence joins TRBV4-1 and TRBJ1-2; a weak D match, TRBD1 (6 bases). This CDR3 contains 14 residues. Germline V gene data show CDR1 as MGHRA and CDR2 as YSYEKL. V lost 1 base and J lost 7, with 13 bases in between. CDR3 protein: CASSQGWDMLGYTF. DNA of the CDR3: TGCGCCAGCAGCCAAGGCTGGGACATGCTTGGCTACACCTTC.